These 26 T cell receptor beta chains originate from one sample sequenced in a study of human T cells and chemical hapten exposure. This sample's time point: healthy volunteer bleed at 6 weeks. Total RNA came from unfractionated whole blood. TCRdb processed the RACE reads anew with MiXCR; each CDR3 protein has one entry. Of about 30,000 distinct CDR3 sequences listed, approximately 5.5% are singletons. Sequenced: whole blood. These receptors all come from a human donor in good health. Some clones in this sample may be carry-over from other donors' samples.

This clonotype was counted ten times or more. The chain is built from TRBV2 and TRBJ2-3, with 9 nucleotides matching TRBD2. J gave up 5 bases and V 8 bases, and 5 bases lay outside the gene matches. This CDR3 comprises 13 residues. CDR1 and CDR2 (germline): SNHLY, FYNNEI. This chain's CDR3 is CASRIAGEDTQYF. The CDR3 DNA reads as TGTGCCAGCCGCATAGCGGGAGAAGATACGCAGTATTTT.

This clonotype has a count of ten or more. The J gene is TRBJ2-1, the V gene TRBV29-1; D not resolved. Trimming took 0 bases from V and 9 from J, leaving 9 bases between them. The CDR3 loop spans 12 amino acids. Germline assignment: CDR1 SQVTM and CDR2 ANQGSEA. This chain's CDR3 is CSVEDQISEQFF. Written as DNA, the CDR3 is TGCAGCGTTGAAGATCAAATCAGTGAGCAGTTCTTC.

This clonotype was seen at least ten times. Here the CDR3 reads CSASNRATEAFF. CDR3 sequence (DNA): TGCAGTGCTAGTAACAGGGCCACTGAAGCTTTCTTT. The chain links TRBV20-1 to TRBJ1-1; D possibly corresponds to TRBD1 (6 bases). Germline CDR1 DFQATT, CDR2 SNEGSKA (reference sequence). The ends were cut back, 3 bases at V and 4 bases at J, with 9 bases in the middle. CDR3 length: 12 amino acids.

The sample holds a few counts of this clonotype. J is TRBJ2-5 and V is TRBV6-6, with D possibly matching TRBD1 (7 bases). CDR3 length: 15 amino acids. Deletions cut 5 bases from V and 3 bases from J, with 16 bases between. Germline V CDR1 and CDR2: MNHNY, SVGAGI (reference sequence). The CDR3 DNA reads as TGTGCCAGCAGTGGCCCGGGGGACAGAGAAGAGACCCAGTACTTC. It codes for CASSGPGDREETQYF.

This clonotype was seen at least ten times. The CDR3 DNA sequence: TGCAGCGTTCCTCCAGGGGTCAACACCGGGGAGCTGTTTTTT. Translation: CSVPPGVNTGELFF. The J gene is TRBJ2-2, the V gene TRBV29-1, with a tentative D call TRBD1 (6 bases). The germline V and J ends were trimmed by 5 bases and 2 bases, with 12 bases remaining between them. This CDR3 has 14 residues. CDR1 and CDR2 (germline): SQVTM, ANQGSEA.

This clonotype was found many times. The chain couples TRBV12-3 or TRBV12-4 to TRBJ2-3; D remains unclear. With 7 bases removed from V and 0 bases from J, the gap between germline ends came to 8 bases. The CDR3 totals 13 residues. CDR3 nucleotides: TGTGCCAGCACCATGACTAGCACAGATACGCAGTATTTT. This codes for CASTMTSTDTQYF.

This clonotype was counted many times. The V call is TRBV27, the J call TRBJ2-7; possible D gene TRBD2, 5 bases. Looked up from germline, CDR1 is MNHEY and CDR2 is SMNVEV (reference sequence). The CDR3 consists of 14 residues. With 6 bases removed from V and 2 bases from J, the gap between germline ends came to 14 bases. CDR3 bases: TGTGCCAGCAGATCGGGTCTAGCCCCCTACGAGCAGTACTTC. This translates into CASRSGLAPYEQYF.

This clonotype was seen a handful of times. The chain couples TRBV13 to TRBJ2-5, with D uncertain. Germline V gene data show CDR1 as PRHDT and CDR2 as FYEKMQ (reference sequence). V was pared by 8 bases and J by 3 bases, with 10 bases between. The CDR3 length is 12 residues. CDR3 sequence (DNA): TGTGCCAGCCGTCGGACCAAAGAGACCCAGTACTTC. Residues: CASRRTKETQYF.

This clonotype came up many times. The chain carries TRBV12-3 or TRBV12-4 and TRBJ1-4; 7 nucleotides align to TRBD1. Trimming cost V 1 base and J 7 bases; bases outside gene matches: 3. The CDR3 length is 14 residues. CDR3 sequence (DNA): TGTGCCAGCAGTTTAGAGGGGGCGTTTGAAAAACTGTTTTTT. This sequence encodes CASSLEGAFEKLFF.

This clonotype was seen ten or more times. CDR3 residues: CAIRVGVDQPQHF. The CDR3 DNA sequence: TGTGCCATCAGGGTGGGGGTGGATCAGCCCCAGCATTTT. The chain is built from TRBV10-3 and TRBJ1-5, with a weak D call TRBD1 (5 bases). In germline, CDR1 is ENHRY, CDR2 SYGVKD. Trimming left V 6 bases short and J 5 bases short, with 11 bases between. The CDR3 totals 13 residues.

The chain is built from TRBV2 and TRBJ2-3, with D unresolved. V lost 7 bases and J lost 1, with 9 bases in between. From germline, CDR1 is SNHLY and CDR2 FYNNEI. This CDR3 has 13 amino acids. The CDR3 spells CASTLAGTDTQYF. The CDR3 DNA sequence: TGTGCCAGCACCCTCGCAGGCACAGATACGCAGTATTTT.

This clonotype was seen repeatedly, ten times or more. The gene calls are TRBV28 and TRBJ2-5, with 7 bases aligning to TRBD2. Germline trimming cut 5 bases from V and 1 base from J; bases unmatched to any gene: 13. This CDR3 is 17 amino acids long. CDR1 and CDR2 from the germline V gene are MDHEN and SYDVKM. CDR3 protein: CASSLTRGEGIQETQYF. The CDR3 coding sequence is TGTGCCAGCAGTCTTACCCGTGGGGAGGGGATCCAAGAGACCCAGTACTTC.

This clonotype was seen many times. V and J are TRBV28 and TRBJ2-3, with 10 nucleotides matching TRBD2. The CDR3 runs 15 residues. Germline CDR1 and CDR2: MDHEN and SYDVKM. Trimming cost V 7 bases and J 6 bases; bases outside gene matches: 10. CDR3 residues: CASNGPERGGDTQYF. The CDR3 region has the DNA TGTGCCAGCAACGGCCCCGAGCGGGGGGGGGATACGCAGTATTTT.

In this sample, this clonotype is medium-sized. The V call is TRBV4-3, the J call TRBJ2-1; 8 bases line up with TRBD1. The junction had 10 bases not matched to a gene; V was cut back by 0 bases and J by 0 bases. Germline V gene lookup returns CDR1 LGHNA and CDR2 YSLEER. The length of the CDR3 is 19 residues. CDR3 in DNA: TGCGCCAGCAGCCAAGAAGCCTTTAGGACAGGGAGCTCCTACAATGAGCAGTTCTTC. Its translation: CASSQEAFRTGSSYNEQFF.

This clonotype was seen a handful of times. V and J are TRBV11-2 and TRBJ1-3; no clear D gene. Trimming pared 4 bases from V and 0 bases from J, leaving 10 bases between. The CDR3 sequence is 15 residues long. Germline V gene data show CDR1 as SGHAT and CDR2 as FQNNGV. The CDR3, as DNA: TGTGCCAGCAGCTACTCTACCCGCTCTGGAAACACCATATATTTT. It is translated as CASSYSTRSGNTIYF.

This clonotype was detected ten times or more. The rearrangement joins TRBV20-1 to TRBJ2-5; 9 bases fit TRBD2. Germline loops: CDR1 DFQATT, CDR2 SNEGSKA (reference sequence). V was pared by 3 bases and J by 5 bases, with 7 bases of the junction left unmatched. The CDR3 spans 14 residues. The CDR3 DNA follows: TGCAGTGCTAGTATAGTAGCGGGAGTGGAGACCCAGTACTTC. Translated, it gives CSASIVAGVETQYF.

V gene TRBV28 combines with J gene TRBJ2-7, with 8 bases that match TRBD2. Trimming at V came to 7 bases and at J to 0 bases, leaving 17 bases not matched to a gene. The germline gives CDR1 MDHEN, CDR2 SYDVKM. CDR3 size: 18 residues. The CDR3 DNA is TGTGCCAGCACCTTGGGGCCCACTAGCGGTTATTACTCCTACGAGCAGTACTTC. Its protein is CASTLGPTSGYYSYEQYF.

This clonotype was seen a handful of times. V gene TRBV12-3 or TRBV12-4 combines with J gene TRBJ1-1; D is unresolved. Between the trimmed V and J ends, which lost 3 bases and 0 bases, there was a span of 8 bases. This CDR3 spans 14 amino acids. The CDR3 DNA reads as TGTGCCAGCAGTTTCTCCGACCTGAACACTGAAGCTTTCTTT. It is translated as CASSFSDLNTEAFF.

This clonotype has at least ten counts. This chain connects TRBV7-9 to TRBJ1-3, with 9 bases lining up with TRBD1. The CDR3 contains 14 residues. The junction had 5 bases not matched to a gene; V was cut back by 3 bases and J by 8 bases. CDR1 and CDR2 (germline): SEHNR, FQNEAQ (reference sequence). The CDR3 DNA follows: TGTGCCAGCAGCTTGGTGGGACAGGGACACACCATATATTTT. Translating gives CASSLVGQGHTIYF.

This clonotype was counted ten times or more. In DNA form, the CDR3 reads TGTGCCAGCAGTTTAAACGGACGGGCATTACGAGACACTGAAGCTTTCTTT. It codes for CASSLNGRALRDTEAFF. The chain employs TRBV27 and TRBJ1-1, with D hard to call. Trimming shortened V by 2 bases and J by 3 bases, and 19 bases separated the two germline ends. The CDR3 is 17 residues long. CDR1 is MNHEY and CDR2 is SMNVEV in the germline V gene (reference sequence).

CDR3 DNA sequence: TGTGCCAGCAGTGACTCGGCCCAGGGTACCGGGGAGCTGTTTTTT. Translation: CASSDSAQGTGELFF. V gene TRBV6-4 combines with J gene TRBJ2-2; TRBD1 might be the D (5 bases). This CDR3 is built from 15 residues. The V gene lost 0 bases and the J gene lost 5 bases, with 10 bases spanning the gap. CDR1 MRHNA and CDR2 SNTAGT come from the germline V gene.

This clonotype was seen repeatedly, ten times or more. The V call is TRBV4-3, the J call TRBJ2-1; D not certain. This CDR3 is 13 amino acids long. Germline lookup yields CDR1 LGHNA and CDR2 YSLEER. Deletions cut 3 bases from V and 5 bases from J, with 8 bases between. The CDR3 reads CASSQETNNEQFF. DNA of the CDR3: TGCGCCAGCAGCCAGGAAACAAACAATGAGCAGTTCTTC.

This clonotype was observed a few times. CDR3 DNA sequence: TGTGCCAGCAGCCTTCGGAGTACAGATACGCAGTATTTT. Translating gives CASSLRSTDTQYF. The gene calls are TRBV6-6 and TRBJ2-3; D unresolved. Looked up from germline, CDR1 is MNHNY and CDR2 is SVGAGI (reference sequence). This CDR3 has 13 residues. Trimming took 6 bases from V and 3 from J, leaving 10 bases between them.

This clonotype was observed a few times. J is TRBJ2-3 and V is TRBV20-1; weak D call: TRBD2 (6 bases). This CDR3 comprises 15 residues. Trimming removed 6 bases from V and 4 bases from J, with 20 bases in between. Germline V lookup: CDR1 DFQATT, CDR2 SNEGSKA (reference sequence). CDR3 sequence reads: CSAPNSRDSSDTQYF. Written as DNA, the CDR3 is TGCAGTGCCCCTAACTCGCGGGACTCGTCAGATACGCAGTATTTT.

The chain recombines TRBV7-9 with TRBJ2-2; maybe TRBD1 (6 bases). This CDR3 has 15 amino acids. V was trimmed by 6 bases and J by 2 bases, leaving 13 bases between them. Germline V lookup: CDR1 SEHNR, CDR2 FQNEAQ (reference sequence). The CDR3 DNA follows: TGTGCCAGCAGTCCCGGACAGCTCAACACCGGGGAGCTGTTTTTT. It yields the protein CASSPGQLNTGELFF.

This clonotype has more than one count but fewer than ten. In DNA, the CDR3 is TGTGCCAGCAGTCGGACAGGGCCCATGAACACTGAAGCTTTCTTT. It specifies CASSRTGPMNTEAFF. The genes are TRBV27 and TRBJ1-1; 8 bases align to TRBD1. CDR1 is MNHEY, CDR2 SMNVEV, per germline (reference sequence). The V gene end was trimmed by 5 bases and the J gene end by 0 bases; junction bases not matched to a gene: 5. The CDR3 runs 15 residues.